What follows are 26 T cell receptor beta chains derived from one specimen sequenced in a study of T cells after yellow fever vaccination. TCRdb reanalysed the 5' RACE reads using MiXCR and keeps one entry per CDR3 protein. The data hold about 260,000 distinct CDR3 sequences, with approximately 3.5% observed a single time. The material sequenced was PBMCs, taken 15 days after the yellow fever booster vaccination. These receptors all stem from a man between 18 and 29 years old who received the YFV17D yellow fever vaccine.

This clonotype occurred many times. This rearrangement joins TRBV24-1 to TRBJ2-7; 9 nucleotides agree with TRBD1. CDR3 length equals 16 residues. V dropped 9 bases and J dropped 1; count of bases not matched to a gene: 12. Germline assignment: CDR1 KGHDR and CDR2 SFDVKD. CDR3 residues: CATLPQGTGNSYEQYV. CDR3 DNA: TGTGCCACCCTACCCCAAGGGACAGGGAATTCCTACGAGCAGTACGTC.

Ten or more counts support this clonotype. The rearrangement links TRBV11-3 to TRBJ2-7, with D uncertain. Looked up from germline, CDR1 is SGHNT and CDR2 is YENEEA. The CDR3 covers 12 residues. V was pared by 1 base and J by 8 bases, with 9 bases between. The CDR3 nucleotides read TGTGCCAGCAGCTTAGGACCCAGCCAGCAGTACTTC. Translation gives CASSLGPSQQYF. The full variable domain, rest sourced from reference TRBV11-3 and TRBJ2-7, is EAGVVQSPRYKIIEKKQPVAFWCNPISGHNTLYWYLQNLGQGPELLIRYENEEAVDDSQLPKDRFSAERLKGVDSTLKIQPAELGDSAVYLCASSLGPSQQYFGPGTRLTVT.

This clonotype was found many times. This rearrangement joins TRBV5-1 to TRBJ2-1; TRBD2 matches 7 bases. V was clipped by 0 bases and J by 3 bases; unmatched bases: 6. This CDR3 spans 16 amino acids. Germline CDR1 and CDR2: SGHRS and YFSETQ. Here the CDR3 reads CASSLVERGGYNEQFF. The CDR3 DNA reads TGCGCCAGCAGCTTGGTGGAGCGGGGAGGCTACAATGAGCAGTTCTTC.

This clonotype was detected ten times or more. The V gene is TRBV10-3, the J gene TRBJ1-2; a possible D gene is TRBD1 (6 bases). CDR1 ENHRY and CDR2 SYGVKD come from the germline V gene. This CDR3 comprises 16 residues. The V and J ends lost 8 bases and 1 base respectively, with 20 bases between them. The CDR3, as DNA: TGTGCCATCCAAGAAGCCACCGGACAGATTAACTATGGCTACACCTTC. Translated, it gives CAIQEATGQINYGYTF.

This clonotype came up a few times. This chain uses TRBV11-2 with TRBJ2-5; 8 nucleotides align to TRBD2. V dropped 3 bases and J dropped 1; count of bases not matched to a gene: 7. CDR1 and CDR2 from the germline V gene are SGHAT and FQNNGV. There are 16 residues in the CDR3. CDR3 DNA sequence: TGTGCCAGCAGCTTTGCCAGCGGGGGTACCCAAGAGACCCAGTACTTC. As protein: CASSFASGGTQETQYF.

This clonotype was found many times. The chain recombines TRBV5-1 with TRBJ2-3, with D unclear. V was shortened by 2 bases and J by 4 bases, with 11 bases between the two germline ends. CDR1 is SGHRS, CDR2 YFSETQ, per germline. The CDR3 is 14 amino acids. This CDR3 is CASSLSPGPDTQYF. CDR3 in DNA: TGCGCCAGCAGCTTAAGTCCCGGTCCAGATACGCAGTATTTT.

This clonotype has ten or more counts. CDR3 bases: TGTGCCATCAGTGAAATAGACCGGGGAGGTGGCACTGAAGCTTTCTTT. Its protein is CAISEIDRGGGTEAFF. The rearrangement links TRBV10-3 to TRBJ1-1; no clear D gene. Germline CDR1 reads ENHRY; CDR2 reads SYGVKD. The CDR3 consists of 16 residues. The V gene lost 3 bases and the J gene lost 4 bases, with 18 bases spanning the gap.

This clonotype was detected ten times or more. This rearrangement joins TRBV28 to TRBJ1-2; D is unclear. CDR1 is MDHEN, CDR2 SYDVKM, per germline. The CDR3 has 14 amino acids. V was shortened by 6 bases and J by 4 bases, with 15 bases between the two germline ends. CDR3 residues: CASSQLTRIYGYTF. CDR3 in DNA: TGTGCCAGCAGCCAGCTTACACGGATCTATGGCTACACCTTC.

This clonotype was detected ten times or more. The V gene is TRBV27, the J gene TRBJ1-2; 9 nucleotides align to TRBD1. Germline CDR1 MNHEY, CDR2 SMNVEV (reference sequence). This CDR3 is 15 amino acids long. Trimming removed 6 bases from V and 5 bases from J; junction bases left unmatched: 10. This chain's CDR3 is CASRGQGRRAYGYTF. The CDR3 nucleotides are TGTGCCAGCAGGGGACAGGGTCGTCGGGCTTATGGCTACACCTTC.

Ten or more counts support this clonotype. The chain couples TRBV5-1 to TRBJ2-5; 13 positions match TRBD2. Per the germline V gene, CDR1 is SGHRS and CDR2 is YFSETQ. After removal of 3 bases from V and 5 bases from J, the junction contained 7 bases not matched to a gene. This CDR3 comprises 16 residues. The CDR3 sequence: CASSSGTSGTGETQYF. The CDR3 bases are TGCGCCAGCAGCTCAGGGACTAGCGGGACCGGCGAGACCCAGTACTTC.

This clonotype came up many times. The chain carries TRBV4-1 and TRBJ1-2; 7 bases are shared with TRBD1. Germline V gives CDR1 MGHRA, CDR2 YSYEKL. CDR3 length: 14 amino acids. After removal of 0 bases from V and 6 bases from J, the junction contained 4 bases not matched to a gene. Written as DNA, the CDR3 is TGCGCCAGCAGCCAAGACAGGGGGTCGGATGGCTACACCTTC. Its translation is CASSQDRGSDGYTF.

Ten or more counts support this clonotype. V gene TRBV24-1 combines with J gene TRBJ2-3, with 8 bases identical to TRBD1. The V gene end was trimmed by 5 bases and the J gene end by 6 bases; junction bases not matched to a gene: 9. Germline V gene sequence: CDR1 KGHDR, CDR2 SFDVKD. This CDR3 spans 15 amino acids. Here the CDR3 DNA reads TGTGCCACCAGTGTAGGGGCAGGGGGCGGGGATACGCAGTATTTT. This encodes CATSVGAGGGDTQYF.

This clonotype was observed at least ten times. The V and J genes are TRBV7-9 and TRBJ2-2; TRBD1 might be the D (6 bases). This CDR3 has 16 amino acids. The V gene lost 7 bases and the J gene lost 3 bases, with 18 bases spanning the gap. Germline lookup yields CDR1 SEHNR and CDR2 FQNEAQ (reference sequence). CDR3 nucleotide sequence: TGTGCCAGCACCCCCCGGCAGGGGTCTTACACCGGGGAGCTGTTTTTT. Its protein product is CASTPRQGSYTGELFF.

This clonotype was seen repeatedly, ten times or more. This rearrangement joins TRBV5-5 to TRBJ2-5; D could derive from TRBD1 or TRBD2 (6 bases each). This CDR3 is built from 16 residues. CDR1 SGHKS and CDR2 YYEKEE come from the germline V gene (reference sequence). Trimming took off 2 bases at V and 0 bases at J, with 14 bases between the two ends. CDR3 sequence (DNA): TGTGCCAGCAGCTTACGGGGGCCACGGTACCAAGAGACCCAGTACTTC. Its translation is CASSLRGPRYQETQYF.

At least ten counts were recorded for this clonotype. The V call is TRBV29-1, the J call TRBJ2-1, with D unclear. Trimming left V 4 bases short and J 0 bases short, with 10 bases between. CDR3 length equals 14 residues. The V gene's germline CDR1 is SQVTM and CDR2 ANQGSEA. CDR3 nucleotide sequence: TGCAGCGTTGCGCGCCACTCCTCCTACAATGAGCAGTTCTTC. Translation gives CSVARHSSYNEQFF.

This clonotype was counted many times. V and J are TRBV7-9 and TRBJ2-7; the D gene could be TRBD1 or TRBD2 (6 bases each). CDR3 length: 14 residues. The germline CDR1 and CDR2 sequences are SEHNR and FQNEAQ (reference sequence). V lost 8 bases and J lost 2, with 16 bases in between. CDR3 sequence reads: CASHEGGEAYEQYF. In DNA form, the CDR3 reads TGTGCCAGCCATGAGGGGGGAGAAGCCTACGAGCAGTACTTC.

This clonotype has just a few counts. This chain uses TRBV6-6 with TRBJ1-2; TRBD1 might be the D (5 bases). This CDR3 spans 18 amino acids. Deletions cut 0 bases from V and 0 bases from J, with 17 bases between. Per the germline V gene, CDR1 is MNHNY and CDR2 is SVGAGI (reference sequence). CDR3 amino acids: CASSYSRLAGLANYGYTF. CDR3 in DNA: TGTGCCAGCAGTTACTCCCGGTTGGCAGGGCTAGCTAACTATGGCTACACCTTC.

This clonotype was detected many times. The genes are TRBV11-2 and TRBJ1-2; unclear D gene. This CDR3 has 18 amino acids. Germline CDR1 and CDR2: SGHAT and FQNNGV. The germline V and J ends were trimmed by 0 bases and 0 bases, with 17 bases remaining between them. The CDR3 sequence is CASSLDPFLGRPNYGYTF. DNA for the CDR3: TGTGCCAGCAGCTTAGATCCCTTCTTAGGACGGCCTAACTATGGCTACACCTTC. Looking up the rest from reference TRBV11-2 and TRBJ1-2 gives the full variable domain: EAGVAQSPRYKIIEKRQSVAFWCNPISGHATLYWYQQILGQGPKLLIQFQNNGVVDDSQLPKDRFSAERLKGVDSTLKIQPAKLEDSAVYLCASSLDPFLGRPNYGYTFGSGTRLTVV.

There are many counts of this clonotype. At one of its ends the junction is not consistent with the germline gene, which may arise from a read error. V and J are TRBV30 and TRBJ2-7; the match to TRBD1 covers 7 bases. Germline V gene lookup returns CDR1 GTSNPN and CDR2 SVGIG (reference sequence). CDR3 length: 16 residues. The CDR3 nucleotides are TGTGCCTGGAACGGACCAAGACAGGGAACCTCCCACGAGCAGTACTTC. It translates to CAWNGPRQGTSHEQYF.

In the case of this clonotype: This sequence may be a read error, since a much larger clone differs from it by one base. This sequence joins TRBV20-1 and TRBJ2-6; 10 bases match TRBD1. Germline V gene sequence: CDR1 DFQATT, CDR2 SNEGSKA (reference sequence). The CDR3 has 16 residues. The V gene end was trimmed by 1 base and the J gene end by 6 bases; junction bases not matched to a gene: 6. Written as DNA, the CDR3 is TGCAGTGCTAGAGGACAGGGGGCAACTGAGGCCAACGTCCTGACTTTC. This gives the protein CSARGQGATEANVLTF.

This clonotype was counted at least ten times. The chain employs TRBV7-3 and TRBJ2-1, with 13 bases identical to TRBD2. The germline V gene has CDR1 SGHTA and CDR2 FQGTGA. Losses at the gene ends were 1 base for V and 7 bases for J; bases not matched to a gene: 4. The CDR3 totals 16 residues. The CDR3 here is CASSLSRLAGGNEQFF. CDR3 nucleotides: TGTGCCAGCAGCTTAAGTCGACTAGCGGGGGGTAATGAGCAGTTCTTC. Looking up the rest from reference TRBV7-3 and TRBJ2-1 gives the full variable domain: GAGVSQTPSNKVTEKGKYVELRCDPISGHTALYWYRQSLGQGPEFLIYFQGTGAADDSGLPNDRFFAVRPEGSVSTLKIQRTERGDSAVYLCASSLSRLAGGNEQFFGPGTRLTVL.

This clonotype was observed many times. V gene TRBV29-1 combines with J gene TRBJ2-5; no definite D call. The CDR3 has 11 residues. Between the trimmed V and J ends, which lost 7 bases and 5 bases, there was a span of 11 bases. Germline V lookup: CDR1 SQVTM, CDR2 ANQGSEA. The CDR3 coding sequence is TGCAGCGGCTGGCGCTTCGAGACCCAGTACTTC. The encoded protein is CSGWRFETQYF. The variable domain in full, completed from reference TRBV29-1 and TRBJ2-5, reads SAVISQKPSRDICQRGTSLTIQCQVDSQVTMMFWYRQQPGQSLTLIATANQGSEATYESGFVIDKFPISRPNLTFSTLTVSNMSPEDSSIYLCSGWRFETQYFGPGTRLLVL.

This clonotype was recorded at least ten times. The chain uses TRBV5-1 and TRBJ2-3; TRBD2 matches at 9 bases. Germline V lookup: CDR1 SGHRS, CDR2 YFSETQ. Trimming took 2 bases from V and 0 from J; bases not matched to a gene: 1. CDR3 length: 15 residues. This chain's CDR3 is CASSFAGGSTDTQYF. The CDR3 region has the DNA TGCGCCAGCAGCTTCGCGGGGGGGAGCACAGATACGCAGTATTTT.

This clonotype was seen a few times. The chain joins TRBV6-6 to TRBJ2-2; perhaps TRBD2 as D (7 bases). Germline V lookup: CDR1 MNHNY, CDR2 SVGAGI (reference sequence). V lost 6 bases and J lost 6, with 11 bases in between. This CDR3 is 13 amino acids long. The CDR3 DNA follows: TGTGCCAGCAGGGGGGGGCACTCCGGGGAGCTGTTTTTT. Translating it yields CASRGGHSGELFF.

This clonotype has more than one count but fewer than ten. The CDR3 protein is CASSQGAGLGSGNTIYF. The CDR3 bases are TGTGCCAGCAGCCAGGGCGCCGGTCTTGGCTCTGGAAACACCATATATTTT. The chain has TRBV3-1 and TRBJ1-3; no clear D gene. This CDR3 is built from 17 residues. Deletions cut 3 bases from V and 0 bases from J, with 15 bases between. CDR1 and CDR2 from the germline V gene are LGHDT and YNNKEL (reference sequence).

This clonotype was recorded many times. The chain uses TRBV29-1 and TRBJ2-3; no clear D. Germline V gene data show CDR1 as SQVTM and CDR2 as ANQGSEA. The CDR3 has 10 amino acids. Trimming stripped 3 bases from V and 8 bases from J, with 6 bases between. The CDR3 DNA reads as TGCAGCGTTGACACCTCTACGCAGTATTTT. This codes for CSVDTSTQYF.